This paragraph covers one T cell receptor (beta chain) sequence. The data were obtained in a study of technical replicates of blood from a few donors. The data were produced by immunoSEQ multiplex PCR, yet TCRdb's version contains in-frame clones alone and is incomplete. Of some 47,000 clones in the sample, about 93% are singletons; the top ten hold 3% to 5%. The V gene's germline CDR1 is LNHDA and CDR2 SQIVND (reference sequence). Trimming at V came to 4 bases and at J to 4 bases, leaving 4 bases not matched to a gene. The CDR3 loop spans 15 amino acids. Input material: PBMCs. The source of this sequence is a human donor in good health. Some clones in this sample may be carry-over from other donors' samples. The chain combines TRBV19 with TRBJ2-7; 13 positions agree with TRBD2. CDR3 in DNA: TGTGCCAGTAGTAAGGGACTAGCGGGACCTTACGAGCAGTACTTC. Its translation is CASSKGLAGPYEQYF.